This is a list of T cell receptor beta chains from one sample in a study of coeliac disease. Repertoires were generated with immunoSEQ multiplex PCR, while TCRdb's copy carries only in-frame clones and drops some. The repertoire includes under 9,500 clones, 57% of them detected once, and roughly 9.8% sits in the top ten. The sequenced sample was intraepithelial lymphocytes from the gut. These receptors all stem from a woman in her fifties or sixties with celiac disease. Both conserved end residues are part of each CDR3. Fields, in order: clone size, J gene, D gene, V gene, CDR3 protein, CDR3 DNA. D genes are given only for firm matches. Size values are once, few and many counts, or a class for expanded clones, and some rows have none.

NA TRBJ1-5 NA TRBV5-4 CASSFAGADQPQHF TGTGCCAGCAGCTTTGCGGGAGCCGATCAGCCCCAGCATTTT
NA TRBJ2-3 NA TRBV6-6 CAIRGGPGPDTQYF TGTGCCATCAGGGGAGGCCCAGGCCCAGATACGCAGTATTTT
few TRBJ2-3 TRBD2 TRBV7-8 CASSAPLAGGNTDTQYF TGTGCCAGCAGCGCGCCCCTAGCGGGGGGGAACACAGATACGCAGTATTTT
NA TRBJ1-5 NA TRBV7-9 CASSLGDRGIEPQHF TGTGCCAGCAGCTTGGGGGACCGGGGGATCGAGCCCCAGCATTTT
medium-sized TRBJ2-7 TRBD1 TRBV4-1 CASSHWDSHYEQYF TGCGCCAGCAGCCATTGGGACAGCCACTACGAGCAGTACTTC
once TRBJ2-5 TRBD2 TRBV30 CAWTSAGEEYF TGTGCCTGGACGAGTGCGGGAGAAGAGTACTTC
NA TRBJ2-3 TRBD2 TRBV27 CASRASGGTDTQYF TGTGCCAGCAGAGCTAGCGGTGGCACAGATACGCAGTATTTT
NA TRBJ2-1 TRBD2 TRBV10-3 CAINSLAGEWAFF TGTGCCATCAATTCCCTAGCGGGAGAATGGGCGTTCTTC
few TRBJ1-5 NA TRBV4-1 CASSQKFPGASNQPQHF TGCGCCAGCAGCCAAAAGTTTCCAGGGGCAAGTAATCAGCCCCAGCATTTT
NA TRBJ2-2 TRBD2 TRBV29-1 CSVEAPGLGTGELFF TGCAGCGTTGAGGCACCGGGACTAGGAACCGGGGAGCTGTTTTTT
NA TRBJ2-7 NA TRBV15 CATGEDSMNEQYF TGTGCCACCGGGGAAGACAGTATGAACGAGCAGTACTTC
NA TRBJ2-1 NA TRBV21-1 CASSKSPSISNEQFF TGTGCCAGCAGCAAATCCCCTAGTATCAGCAATGAGCAGTTCTTC
NA TRBJ2-1 TRBD2 TRBV9 CASSAQLAGDNEQFF TGTGCCAGCAGCGCTCAACTAGCGGGTGACAATGAGCAGTTCTTC
NA TRBJ2-5 NA TRBV13 CASSFQGLQETQYF TGTGCCAGCAGCTTCCAGGGATTACAAGAGACCCAGTACTTC
NA TRBJ2-5 TRBD2 TRBV7-9 CASSLAGTSGRQAGETQYF TGTGCCAGCAGCTTAGCCGGGACTAGCGGGAGACAAGCTGGCGAGACCCAGTACTTC
few TRBJ2-3 TRBD2 TRBV5-1 CASSLYSGVTDTQYF TGCGCCAGCAGCTTATATAGCGGGGTCACAGATACGCAGTATTTT